This TCR beta chain appears in the sequencing data of a study of T cell repertoires in cytomegalovirus infection. Overall study context: In public TCR beta signatures, there were indications of both CMV infection and matching HLA type.

One entry per CDR3 protein, called by TCRdb with MiXCR from the reads. Among about 530,000 distinct CDR3 sequences listed, around 27% were seen once. Sequenced sample: PBMCs. The receptor was derived from a human donor in good health (CMV status not recorded). Some clones in this sample may be carry-over from other donors' samples.

The CDR3 loop reads CASSSNPGLAWEQFF. CDR3 coding DNA: TGCGCCAGCAGCTCTAACCCGGGACTAGCCTGGGAGCAGTTCTTC. This chain uses TRBV5-1 with TRBJ2-1, with TRBD2 matching over 9 bases. The CDR3 runs to 15 residues. Germline V lookup: CDR1 SGHRS, CDR2 YFSETQ. V lost 3 bases, J lost 10 bases, and 11 bases stayed unmatched.